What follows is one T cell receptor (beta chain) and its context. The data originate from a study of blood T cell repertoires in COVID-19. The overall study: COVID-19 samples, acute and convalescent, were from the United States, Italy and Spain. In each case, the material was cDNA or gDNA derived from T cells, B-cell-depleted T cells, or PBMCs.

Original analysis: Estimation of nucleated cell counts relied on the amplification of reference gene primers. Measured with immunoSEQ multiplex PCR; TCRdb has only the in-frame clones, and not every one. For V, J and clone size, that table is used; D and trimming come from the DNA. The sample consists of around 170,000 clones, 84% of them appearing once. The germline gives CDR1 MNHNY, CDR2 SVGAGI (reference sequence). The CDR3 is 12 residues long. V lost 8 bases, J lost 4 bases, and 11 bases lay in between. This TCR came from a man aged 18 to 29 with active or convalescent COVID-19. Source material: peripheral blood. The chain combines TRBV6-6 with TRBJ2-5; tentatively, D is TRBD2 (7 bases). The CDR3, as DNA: TGTGCCAGCGGGGGGGCGAGAGAGACCCAGTACTTC. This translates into CASGGARETQYF.